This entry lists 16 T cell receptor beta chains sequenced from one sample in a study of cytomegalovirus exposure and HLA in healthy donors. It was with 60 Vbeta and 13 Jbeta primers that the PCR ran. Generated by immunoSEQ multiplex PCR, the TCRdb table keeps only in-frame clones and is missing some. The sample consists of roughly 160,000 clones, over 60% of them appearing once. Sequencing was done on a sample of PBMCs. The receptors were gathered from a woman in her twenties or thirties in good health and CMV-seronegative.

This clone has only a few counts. CDR3 nucleotide sequence: TGTGCCAGCAGCCCCGGTCGCAATGAGCAGTTCTTC. Amino acid sequence: CASSPGRNEQFF. This chain joins TRBV7-9 and TRBJ2-1; D remains ambiguous. Germline V gene lookup returns CDR1 SEHNR and CDR2 FQNEAQ (reference sequence). The CDR3 spans 12 residues. V was trimmed by 5 bases and J by 6 bases, leaving 8 bases between them.

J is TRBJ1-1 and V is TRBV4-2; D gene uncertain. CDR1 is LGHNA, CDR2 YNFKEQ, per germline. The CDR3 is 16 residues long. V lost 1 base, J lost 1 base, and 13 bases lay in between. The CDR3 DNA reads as TGTGCCAGCAGCCAAGTCGTAGGGAGAGGGAACACTGAAGCTTTCTTT. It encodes CASSQVVGRGNTEAFF.

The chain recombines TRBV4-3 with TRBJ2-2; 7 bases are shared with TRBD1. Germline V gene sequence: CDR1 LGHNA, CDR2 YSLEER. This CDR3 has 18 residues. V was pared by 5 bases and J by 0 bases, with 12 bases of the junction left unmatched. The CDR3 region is CASSYIPGGLANTGELFF. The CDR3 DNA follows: TGCGCCAGCAGCTACATCCCAGGGGGTTTGGCGAACACCGGGGAGCTGTTTTTT.

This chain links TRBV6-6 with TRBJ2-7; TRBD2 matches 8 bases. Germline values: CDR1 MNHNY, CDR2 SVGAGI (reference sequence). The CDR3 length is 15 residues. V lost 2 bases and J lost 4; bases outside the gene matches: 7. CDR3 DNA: TGTGCCAGCAGTTACCGGTTAGCGGGAACTTACGAGCAGTACTTC. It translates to CASSYRLAGTYEQYF.

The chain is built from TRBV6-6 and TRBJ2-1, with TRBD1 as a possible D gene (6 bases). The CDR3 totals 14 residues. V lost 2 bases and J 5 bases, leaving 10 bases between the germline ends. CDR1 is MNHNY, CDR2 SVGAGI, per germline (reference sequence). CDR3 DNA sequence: TGTGCCAGCAGTTACCCCGGGACAAACAATGAGCAGTTCTTC. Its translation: CASSYPGTNNEQFF.

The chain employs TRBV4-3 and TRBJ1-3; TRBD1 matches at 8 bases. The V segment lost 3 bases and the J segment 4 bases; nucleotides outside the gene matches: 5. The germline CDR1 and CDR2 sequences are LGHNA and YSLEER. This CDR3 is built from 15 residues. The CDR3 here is CASSHSDRAGNTIYF. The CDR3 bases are TGCGCCAGCAGCCACTCGGACAGGGCAGGAAACACCATATATTTT.

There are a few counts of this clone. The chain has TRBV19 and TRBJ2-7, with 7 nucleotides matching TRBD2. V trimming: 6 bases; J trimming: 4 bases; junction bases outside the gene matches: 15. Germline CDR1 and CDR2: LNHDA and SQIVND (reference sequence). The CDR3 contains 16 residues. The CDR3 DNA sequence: TGTGCCAGTAGCGCCCCAGAGTCTAGCGGCGGGTACGAGCAGTACTTC. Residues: CASSAPESSGGYEQYF.

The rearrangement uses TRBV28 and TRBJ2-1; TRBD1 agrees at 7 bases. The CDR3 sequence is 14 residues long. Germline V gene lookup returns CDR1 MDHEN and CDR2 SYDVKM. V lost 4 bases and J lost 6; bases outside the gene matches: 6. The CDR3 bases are TGTGCCAGCAGTTCCCCCTCAGGGGGCAATGAGCAGTTCTTC. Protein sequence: CASSSPSGGNEQFF.

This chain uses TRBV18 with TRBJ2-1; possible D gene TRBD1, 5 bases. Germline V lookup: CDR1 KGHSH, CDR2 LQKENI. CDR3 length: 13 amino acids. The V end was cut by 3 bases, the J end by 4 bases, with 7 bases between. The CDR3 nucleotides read TGTGCCAGCTCACCTCCAGGGTACAATGAGCAGTTCTTC. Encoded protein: CASSPPGYNEQFF.

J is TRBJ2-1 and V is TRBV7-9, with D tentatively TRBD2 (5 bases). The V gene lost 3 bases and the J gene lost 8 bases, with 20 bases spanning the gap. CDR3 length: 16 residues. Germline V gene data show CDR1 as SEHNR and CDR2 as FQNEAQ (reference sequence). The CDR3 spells CASSFNPGNLRDEQFF. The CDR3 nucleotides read TGTGCCAGCAGCTTCAACCCGGGAAACCTAAGGGATGAGCAGTTCTTC.

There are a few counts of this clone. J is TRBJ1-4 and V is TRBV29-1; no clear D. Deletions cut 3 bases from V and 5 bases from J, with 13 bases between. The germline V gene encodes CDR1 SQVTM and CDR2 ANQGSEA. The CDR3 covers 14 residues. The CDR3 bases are TGCAGCGTTGAGCGCCGGCAGCGGAATGAAAAACTGTTTTTT. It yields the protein CSVERRQRNEKLFF.

The CDR3 nucleotides are TGTGCCAGCAGCGACCCTTATACTAGCGACCCGAACACCGGGGAGCTGTTTTTT. It translates to CASSDPYTSDPNTGELFF. The V gene is TRBV9, the J gene TRBJ2-2; 7 bases fit TRBD2. The CDR3 runs to 18 residues. The germline CDR1 and CDR2 sequences are SGDLS and YYNGEE. Trimming at V came to 3 bases and at J to 0 bases, leaving 11 bases not matched to a gene.

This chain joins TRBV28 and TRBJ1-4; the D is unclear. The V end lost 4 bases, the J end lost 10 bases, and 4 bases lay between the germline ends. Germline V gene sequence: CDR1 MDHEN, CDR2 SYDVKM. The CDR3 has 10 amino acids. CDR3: CASSSGKLFF. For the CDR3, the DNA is TGTGCCAGCAGTTCAGGAAAACTGTTTTTT.

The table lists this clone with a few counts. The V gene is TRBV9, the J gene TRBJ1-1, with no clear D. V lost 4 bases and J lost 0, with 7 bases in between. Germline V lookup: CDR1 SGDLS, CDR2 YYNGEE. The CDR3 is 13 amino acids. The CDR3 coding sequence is TGTGCCAGCAGCCCACTAATGAACACTGAAGCTTTCTTT. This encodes CASSPLMNTEAFF.

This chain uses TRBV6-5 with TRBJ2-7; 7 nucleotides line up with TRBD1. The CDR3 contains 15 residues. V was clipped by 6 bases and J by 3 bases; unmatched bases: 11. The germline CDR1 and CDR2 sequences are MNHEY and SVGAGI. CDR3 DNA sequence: TGTGCCAGCAGGGTCAGACAGGGCAAAAACTACGAGCAGTACTTC. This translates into CASRVRQGKNYEQYF.

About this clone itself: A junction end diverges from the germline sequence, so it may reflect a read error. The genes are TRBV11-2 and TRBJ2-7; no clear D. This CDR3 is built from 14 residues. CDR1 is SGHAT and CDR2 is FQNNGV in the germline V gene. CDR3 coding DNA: TGTGCCAGCAACTTAGGGCCAGGAACCTACGAGCAGTACTTC. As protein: CASNLGPGTYEQYF.